This TCR beta chain was retrieved from a study of monozygotic twins with inflammatory bowel disease. TCRdb re-called the 5' RACE reads, yielding one record per CDR3 amino acid sequence without DNA. Its table records under 350,000 distinct CDR3 sequences. The blood volume drawn from each donor was around 2.5 ml. Regarding this clonotype: Its antigen is as yet unknown.

The CDR3 runs 11 residues. The germline V gene has CDR1 SGHAT and CDR2 FQNNGV. Study outcomes and limitations: Healthy co-twins showed greater TCRbeta diversity (inverse Simpson) than IBD patients.

This rearrangement joins TRBV11-2 to TRBJ2-6; the TRBD1 assignment by TCRdb is unverifiable without DNA. Sequencing was performed on blood. The origin of this receptor is a human donor with ulcerative colitis or Crohn's disease, or a healthy co-twin of an affected twin (not recorded which). CDR3 amino acids: CASSKGQSQTF.